This TCR beta chain was sequenced during a study of CD8+CD57+ T cells in acquired aplastic anemia. Across the whole study: Recorded DNA amounts for sorted CD4+ and CD8+ cells had an average of approximately 3 ug.

Genomic DNA acted as the template from which TCR beta VDJ combination and CDR3 sequence profiling were carried out. TCRdb re-called the reads through MiXCR, storing one row per CDR3 protein. The table lists more than 250,000 distinct CDR3 sequences, around 60% of them singletons, with around 7.6% in the top ten. Study-wide results and caveats: Patients and controls were not found to differ significantly in CD8+ Simpson's diversity. Common to patients and controls were twenty-nine CD8+ CDR3 sequences.

Details on this clonotype: No antigen is known for it.

This clonotype was sampled from a human donor with severe aplastic anemia or a healthy control (not recorded which). Sequencing was done on a sample of sorted CD4+, CD8+, or CD8+CD57+ T cells (not recorded which) from PBMCs.

The DNA for the CDR3 is TGTGCCAGCAGCCAAGAAGGGAGTTGGAACACTGAAGCTTTCTTT. Amino acid sequence: CASSQEGSWNTEAFF. The V call is TRBV3-1, the J call TRBJ1-1; no clear D gene. The V end was cut by 0 bases, the J end by 1 base, with 9 bases between. CDR3 size: 15 residues. Germline V gene sequence: CDR1 LGHDT, CDR2 YNNKEL (reference sequence).